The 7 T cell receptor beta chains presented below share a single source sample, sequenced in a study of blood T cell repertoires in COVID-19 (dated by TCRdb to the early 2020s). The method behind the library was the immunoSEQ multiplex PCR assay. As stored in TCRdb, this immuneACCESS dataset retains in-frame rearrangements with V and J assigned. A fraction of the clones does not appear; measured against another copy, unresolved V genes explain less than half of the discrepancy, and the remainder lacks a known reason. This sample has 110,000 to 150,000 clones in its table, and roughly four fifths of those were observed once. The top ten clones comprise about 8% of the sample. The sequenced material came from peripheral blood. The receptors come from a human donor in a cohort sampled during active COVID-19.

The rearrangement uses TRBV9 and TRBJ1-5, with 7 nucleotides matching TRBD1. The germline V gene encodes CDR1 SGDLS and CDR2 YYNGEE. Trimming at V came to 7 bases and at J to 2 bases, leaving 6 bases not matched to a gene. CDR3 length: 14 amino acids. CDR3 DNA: TGTGCCAGCGGCCAGGGGGGAGGCAATCAGCCCCAGCATTTT. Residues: CASGQGGGNQPQHF. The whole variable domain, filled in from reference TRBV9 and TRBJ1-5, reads DSGVTQTPKHLITATGQRVTLRCSPRSGDLSVYWYQQSLDQGLQFLIQYYNGEERAKGNILERFSAQQFPDLHSELNLSSLELGDSALYFCASGQGGGNQPQHFGDGTRLSIL.

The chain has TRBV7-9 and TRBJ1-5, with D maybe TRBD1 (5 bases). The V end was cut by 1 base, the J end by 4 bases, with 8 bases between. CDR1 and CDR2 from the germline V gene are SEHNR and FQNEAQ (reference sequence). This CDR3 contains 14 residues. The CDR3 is CASSLGGANQPQHF. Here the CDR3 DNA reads TGTGCCAGCAGCTTAGGTGGGGCAAATCAGCCCCAGCATTTT.

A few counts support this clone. The CDR3: CASSSPGTAYNSPLHF. In DNA, the CDR3 is TGTGCCAGCAGTTCCCCAGGGACAGCCTATAATTCACCCCTCCACTTT. This chain joins TRBV27 and TRBJ1-6, with 7 bases aligning to TRBD1. This CDR3 has 16 amino acids. Germline V lookup: CDR1 MNHEY, CDR2 SMNVEV (reference sequence). V was clipped by 4 bases and J by 2 bases; unmatched bases: 5.

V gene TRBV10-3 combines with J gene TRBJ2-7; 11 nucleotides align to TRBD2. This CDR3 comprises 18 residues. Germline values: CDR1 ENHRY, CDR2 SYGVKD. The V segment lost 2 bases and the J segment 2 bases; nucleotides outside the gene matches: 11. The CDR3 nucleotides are TGTGCCATCAGTGAGGGCCCCAGCGGACTAGCGGGTACCTACGAGCAGTACTTC. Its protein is CAISEGPSGLAGTYEQYF.

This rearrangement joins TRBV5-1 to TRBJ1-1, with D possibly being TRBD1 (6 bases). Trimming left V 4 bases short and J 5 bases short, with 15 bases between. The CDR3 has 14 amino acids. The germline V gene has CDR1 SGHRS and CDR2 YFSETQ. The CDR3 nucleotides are TGCGCCAGCAGCCCGGAACAGGGTTGGACTGAAGCTTTCTTT. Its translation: CASSPEQGWTEAFF.

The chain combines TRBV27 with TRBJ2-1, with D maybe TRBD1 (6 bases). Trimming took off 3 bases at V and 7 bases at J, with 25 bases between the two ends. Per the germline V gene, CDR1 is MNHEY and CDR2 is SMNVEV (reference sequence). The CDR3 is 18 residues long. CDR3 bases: TGTGCCAGCAGTTTTGGACTGGATGGGGCAGGGGTGGGGAATGAGCAGTTCTTC. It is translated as CASSFGLDGAGVGNEQFF.

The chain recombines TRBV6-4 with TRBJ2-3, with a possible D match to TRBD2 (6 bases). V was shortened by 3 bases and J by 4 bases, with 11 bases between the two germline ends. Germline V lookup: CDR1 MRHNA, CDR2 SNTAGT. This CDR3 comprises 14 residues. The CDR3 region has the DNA TGTGCCAGCAGTGAGGGCAGGGAGGCAGATACGCAGTATTTT. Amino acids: CASSEGREADTQYF.